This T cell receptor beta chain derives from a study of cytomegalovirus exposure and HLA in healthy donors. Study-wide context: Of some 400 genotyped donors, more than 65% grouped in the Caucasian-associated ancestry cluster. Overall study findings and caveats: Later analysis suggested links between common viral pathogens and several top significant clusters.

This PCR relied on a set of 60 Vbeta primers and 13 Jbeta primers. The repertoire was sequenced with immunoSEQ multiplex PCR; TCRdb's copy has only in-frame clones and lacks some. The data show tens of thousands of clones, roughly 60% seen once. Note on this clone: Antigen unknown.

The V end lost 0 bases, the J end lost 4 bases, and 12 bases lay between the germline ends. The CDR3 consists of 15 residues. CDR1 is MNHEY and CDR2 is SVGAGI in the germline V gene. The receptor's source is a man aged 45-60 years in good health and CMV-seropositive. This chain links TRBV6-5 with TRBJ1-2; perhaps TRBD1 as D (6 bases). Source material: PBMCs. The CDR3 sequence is CASSYSRGSSYGYTF. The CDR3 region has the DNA TGTGCCAGCAGTTACTCGAGGGGGTCGTCCTATGGCTACACCTTC.